Listed here is a single T cell receptor beta chain. Its antigen is unidentified. The authors made TCR beta libraries by quantitative 5'-RACE with molecular barcodes. Each CDR3 protein is one row after TCRdb ran MiXCR on the 5' RACE reads. The sample has 85,000 to 100,000 distinct CDR3 sequences, 8% to 10% seen once. The data derive from a study of CD8 T cells in ankylosing spondylitis. The study, taken as a whole, reports: Matched synovial fluid from ankylosing spondylitis patients was reported to be enriched for disease-linked clones. Within ankylosing spondylitis blood, a TCR beta motif made up of under 10 highly homologous variants appeared to be characteristic. In peripheral blood, disease-linked CD8+ clones occurred at relatively low frequencies.

The CDR3 consists of 14 residues. V shed 0 bases and J shed 0 bases, with 5 bases lying between them. Germline values: CDR1 SGHRS, CDR2 YFSETQ. The chain joins TRBV5-1 to TRBJ2-3, with D hard to call. This clonotype originated in a male donor with ankylosing spondylitis or in good health (not recorded which). The source material was blood, either unsorted or a sorted T cell fraction (not recorded which). The CDR3 region has the DNA TGCGCCAGCAGCTTGGATTACAGCACAGATACGCAGTATTTT. It codes for CASSLDYSTDTQYF.